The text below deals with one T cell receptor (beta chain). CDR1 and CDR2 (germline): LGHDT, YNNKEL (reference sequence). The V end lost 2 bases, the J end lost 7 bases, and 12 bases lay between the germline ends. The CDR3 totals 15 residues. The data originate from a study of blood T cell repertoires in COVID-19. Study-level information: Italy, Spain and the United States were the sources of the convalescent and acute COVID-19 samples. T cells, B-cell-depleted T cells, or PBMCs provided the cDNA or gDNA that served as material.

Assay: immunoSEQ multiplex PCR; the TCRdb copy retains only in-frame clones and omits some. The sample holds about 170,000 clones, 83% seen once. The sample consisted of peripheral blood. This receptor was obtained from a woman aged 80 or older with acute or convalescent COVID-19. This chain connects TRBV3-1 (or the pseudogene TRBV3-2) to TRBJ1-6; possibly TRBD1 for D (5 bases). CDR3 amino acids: CASSQQVDSNSPLHF. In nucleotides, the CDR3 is TGTGCCAGCAGCCAACAAGTCGACAGCAATTCACCCCTCCACTTT.